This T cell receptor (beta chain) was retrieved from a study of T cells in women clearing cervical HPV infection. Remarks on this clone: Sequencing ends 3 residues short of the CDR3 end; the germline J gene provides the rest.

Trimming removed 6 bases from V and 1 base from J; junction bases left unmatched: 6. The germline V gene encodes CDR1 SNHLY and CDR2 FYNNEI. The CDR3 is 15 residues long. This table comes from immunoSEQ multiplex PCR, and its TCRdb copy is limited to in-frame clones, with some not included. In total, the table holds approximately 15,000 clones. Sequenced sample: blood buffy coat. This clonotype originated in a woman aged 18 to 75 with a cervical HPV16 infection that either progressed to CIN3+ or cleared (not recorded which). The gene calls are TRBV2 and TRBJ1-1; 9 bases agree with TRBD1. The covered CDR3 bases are TGTGCCAGCAGGGGACAGGGCATGAAGAACACTGAA. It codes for CASRGQGMKNTE. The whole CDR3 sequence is CASRGQGMKNTEAFF.